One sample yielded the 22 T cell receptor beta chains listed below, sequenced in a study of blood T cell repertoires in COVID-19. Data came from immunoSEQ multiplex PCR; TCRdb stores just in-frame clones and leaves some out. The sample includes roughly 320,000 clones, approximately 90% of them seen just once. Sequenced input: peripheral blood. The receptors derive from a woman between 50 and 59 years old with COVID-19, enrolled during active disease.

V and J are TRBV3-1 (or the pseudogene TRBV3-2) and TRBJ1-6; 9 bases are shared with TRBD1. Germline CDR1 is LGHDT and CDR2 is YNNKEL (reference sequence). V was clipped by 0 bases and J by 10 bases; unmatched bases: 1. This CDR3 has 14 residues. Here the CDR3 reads CASSQDGTGSPLHF. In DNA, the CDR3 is TGTGCCAGCAGCCAAGATGGGACAGGGTCACCCCTCCACTTT.

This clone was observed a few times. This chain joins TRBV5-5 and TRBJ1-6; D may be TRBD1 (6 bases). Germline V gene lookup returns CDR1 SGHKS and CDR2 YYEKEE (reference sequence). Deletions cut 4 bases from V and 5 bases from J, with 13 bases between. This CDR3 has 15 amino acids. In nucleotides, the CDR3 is TGTGCCAGCAGCCCGACGACAGGAAATAATTCACCCCTCCACTTT. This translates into CASSPTTGNNSPLHF.

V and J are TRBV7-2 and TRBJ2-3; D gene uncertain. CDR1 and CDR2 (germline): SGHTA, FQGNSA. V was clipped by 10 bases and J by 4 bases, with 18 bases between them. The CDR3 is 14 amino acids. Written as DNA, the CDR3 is TGTGCCACAAGGCCCAAGGTGGGCGCAGATACGCAGTATTTT. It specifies CATRPKVGADTQYF.

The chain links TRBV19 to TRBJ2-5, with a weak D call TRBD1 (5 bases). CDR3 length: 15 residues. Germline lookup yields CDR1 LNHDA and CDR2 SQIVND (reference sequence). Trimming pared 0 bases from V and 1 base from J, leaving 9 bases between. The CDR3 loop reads CASSIESRVQETQYF. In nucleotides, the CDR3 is TGTGCCAGTAGTATAGAATCCAGGGTCCAAGAGACCCAGTACTTC.

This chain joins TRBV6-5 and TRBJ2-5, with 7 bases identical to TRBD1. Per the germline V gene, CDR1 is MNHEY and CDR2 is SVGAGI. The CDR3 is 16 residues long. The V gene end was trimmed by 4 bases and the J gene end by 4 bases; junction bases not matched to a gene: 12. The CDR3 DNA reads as TGTGCCAGCAGTTTTGGGACAGTGGGGAAAGGAGAGACCCAGTACTTC. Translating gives CASSFGTVGKGETQYF.

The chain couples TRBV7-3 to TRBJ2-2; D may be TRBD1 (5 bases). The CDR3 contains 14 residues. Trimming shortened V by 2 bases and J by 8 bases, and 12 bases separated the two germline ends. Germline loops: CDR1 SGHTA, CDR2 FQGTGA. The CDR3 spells CASSLVGRGGELFF. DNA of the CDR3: TGTGCCAGCAGCTTAGTAGGAAGGGGAGGGGAGCTGTTTTTT. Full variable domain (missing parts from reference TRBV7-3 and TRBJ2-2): GAGVSQTPSNKVTEKGKYVELRCDPISGHTALYWYRQSLGQGPEFLIYFQGTGAADDSGLPNDRFFAVRPEGSVSTLKIQRTERGDSAVYLCASSLVGRGGELFFGEGSRLTVL.

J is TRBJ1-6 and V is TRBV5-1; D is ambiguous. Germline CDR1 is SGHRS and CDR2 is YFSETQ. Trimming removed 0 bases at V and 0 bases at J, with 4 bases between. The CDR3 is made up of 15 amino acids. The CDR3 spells CASSLDYSYNSPLHF. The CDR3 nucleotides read TGCGCCAGCAGCTTGGACTACTCCTATAATTCACCCCTCCACTTT.

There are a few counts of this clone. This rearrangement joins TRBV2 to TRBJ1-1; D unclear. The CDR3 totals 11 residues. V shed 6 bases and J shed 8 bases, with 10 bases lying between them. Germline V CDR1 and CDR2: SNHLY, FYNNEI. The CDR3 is CASRRFGEAFF. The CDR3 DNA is TGTGCCAGCAGGCGGTTTGGGGAAGCTTTCTTT.

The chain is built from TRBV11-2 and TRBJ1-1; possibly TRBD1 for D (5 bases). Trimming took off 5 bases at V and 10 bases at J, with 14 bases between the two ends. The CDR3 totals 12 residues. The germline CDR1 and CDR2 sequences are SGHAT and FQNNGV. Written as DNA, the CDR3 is TGTGCCAGCAGCATCCAGGGATCCGGAGCTTTCTTT. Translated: CASSIQGSGAFF.

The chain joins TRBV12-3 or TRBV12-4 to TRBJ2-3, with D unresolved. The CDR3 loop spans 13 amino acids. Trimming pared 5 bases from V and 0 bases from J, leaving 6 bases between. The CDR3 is CASSPVSTDTQYF. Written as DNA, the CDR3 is TGTGCCAGCAGTCCAGTTAGCACAGATACGCAGTATTTT.

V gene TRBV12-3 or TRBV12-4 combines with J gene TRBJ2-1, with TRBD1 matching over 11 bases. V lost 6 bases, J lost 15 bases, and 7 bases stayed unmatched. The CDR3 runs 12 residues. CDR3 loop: CASRPRDRGGFF. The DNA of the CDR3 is TGTGCCAGCAGACCCCGGGACAGGGGGGGGTTCTTC.

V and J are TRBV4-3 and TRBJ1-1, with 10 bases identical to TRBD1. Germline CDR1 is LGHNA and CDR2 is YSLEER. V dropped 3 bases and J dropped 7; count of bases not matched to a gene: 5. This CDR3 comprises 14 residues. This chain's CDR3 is CASSHDGTGDEAFF. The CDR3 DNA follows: TGCGCCAGCAGCCACGACGGGACAGGGGATGAAGCTTTCTTT.

The chain's CDR3 is CATSDLQGPGYGYTF. CDR3 sequence (DNA): TGTGCCACCAGTGACTTACAGGGTCCTGGGTATGGCTACACCTTC. The J gene is TRBJ1-2, the V gene TRBV24-1; D may be TRBD1 (6 bases). Per germline, CDR1 KGHDR and CDR2 SFDVKD. The V end lost 4 bases, the J end lost 5 bases, and 16 bases lay between the germline ends. There are 15 residues in the CDR3.

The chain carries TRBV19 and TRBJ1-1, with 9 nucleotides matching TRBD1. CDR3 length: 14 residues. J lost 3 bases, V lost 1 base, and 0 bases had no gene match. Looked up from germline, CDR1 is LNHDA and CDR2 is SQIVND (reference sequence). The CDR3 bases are TGTGCCAGTAGTATAGGACAGGGGGACACTGAAGCTTTCTTT. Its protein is CASSIGQGDTEAFF.

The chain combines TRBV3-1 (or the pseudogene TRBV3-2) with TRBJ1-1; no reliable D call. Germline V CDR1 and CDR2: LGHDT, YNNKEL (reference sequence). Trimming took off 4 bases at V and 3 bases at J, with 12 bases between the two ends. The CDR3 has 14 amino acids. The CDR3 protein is CASSRQLGDTEAFF. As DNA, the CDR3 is TGTGCCAGCAGCCGACAACTGGGCGACACTGAAGCTTTCTTT.

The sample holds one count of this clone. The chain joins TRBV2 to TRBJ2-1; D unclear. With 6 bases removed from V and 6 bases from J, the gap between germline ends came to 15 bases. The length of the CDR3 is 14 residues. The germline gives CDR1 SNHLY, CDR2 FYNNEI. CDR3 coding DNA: TGTGCCAGCAGGAAGGAGAGCCACGGCAATGAGCAGTTCTTC. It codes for CASRKESHGNEQFF.

CDR3 loop: CASRLITGVPTEAFF. The CDR3 nucleotides read TGTGCCAGCAGACTAATTACAGGGGTTCCCACTGAAGCTTTCTTT. The V and J genes are TRBV11-2 and TRBJ1-1; TRBD1 matches 7 bases. The V segment lost 6 bases and the J segment 4 bases; nucleotides outside the gene matches: 11. The CDR3 spans 15 residues. CDR1 is SGHAT, CDR2 FQNNGV, per germline. The whole variable domain, remainder taken from reference TRBV11-2 and TRBJ1-1, is EAGVAQSPRYKIIEKRQSVAFWCNPISGHATLYWYQQILGQGPKLLIQFQNNGVVDDSQLPKDRFSAERLKGVDSTLKIQPAKLEDSAVYLCASRLITGVPTEAFFGQGTRLTVV.

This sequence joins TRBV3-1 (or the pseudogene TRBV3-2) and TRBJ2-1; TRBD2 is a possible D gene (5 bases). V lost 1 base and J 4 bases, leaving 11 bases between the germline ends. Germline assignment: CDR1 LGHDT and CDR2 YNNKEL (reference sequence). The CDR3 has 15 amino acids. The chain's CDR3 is CASSQGIGVYNEQFF. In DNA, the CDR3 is TGTGCCAGCAGCCAAGGGATCGGGGTATACAATGAGCAGTTCTTC.

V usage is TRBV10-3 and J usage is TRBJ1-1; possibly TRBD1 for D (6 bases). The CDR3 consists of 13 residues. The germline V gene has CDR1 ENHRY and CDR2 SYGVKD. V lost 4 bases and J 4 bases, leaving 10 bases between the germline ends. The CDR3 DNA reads TGTGCCATCAGTGTACAGGGACGCACTGAAGCTTTCTTT. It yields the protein CAISVQGRTEAFF.

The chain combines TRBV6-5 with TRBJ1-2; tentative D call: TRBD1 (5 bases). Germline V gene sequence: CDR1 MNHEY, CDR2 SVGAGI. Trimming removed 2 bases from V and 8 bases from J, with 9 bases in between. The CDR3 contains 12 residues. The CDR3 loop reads CASSYPRGGYTF. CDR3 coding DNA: TGTGCCAGCAGTTACCCCCGGGGGGGCTACACCTTC.

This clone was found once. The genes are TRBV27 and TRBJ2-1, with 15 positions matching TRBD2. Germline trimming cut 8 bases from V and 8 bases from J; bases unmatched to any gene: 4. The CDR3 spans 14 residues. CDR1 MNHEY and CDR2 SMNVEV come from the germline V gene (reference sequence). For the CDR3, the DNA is TGTGCCAGCCAAGGACTAGCGGGAGGGCATGAGCAGTTCTTC. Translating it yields CASQGLAGGHEQFF.

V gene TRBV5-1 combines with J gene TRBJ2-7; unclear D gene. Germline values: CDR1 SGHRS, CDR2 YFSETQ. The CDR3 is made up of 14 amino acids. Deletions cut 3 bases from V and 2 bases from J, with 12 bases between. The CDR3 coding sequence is TGCGCCAGCAGCTGGGTGGGCACCACCTACGAGCAGTACTTC. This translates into CASSWVGTTYEQYF.